This TCR beta chain was captured in a study of T cell changes during pregnancy in multiple sclerosis. CDR3 size: 14 residues. V was clipped by 4 bases and J by 4 bases; unmatched bases: 7. CDR1 is SGDLS and CDR2 is YYNGEE in the germline V gene. Measured with immunoSEQ multiplex PCR; TCRdb has only the in-frame clones, and not every one. The sample carries about 100,000 clones, 75% to 95% recorded once. This TCR was recovered from a female donor with multiple sclerosis, enrolled in a pregnancy study. The starting material was peripheral blood, obtained in the second trimester of pregnancy. The chain couples TRBV9 to TRBJ2-7; 8 nucleotides agree with TRBD1. The CDR3 DNA reads TGTGCCAGCAGCCTCGGACAGGGAAGGTACGAGCAGTACTTC. This sequence encodes CASSLGQGRYEQYF.